The clone carrying this T cell receptor (beta chain) was seen only a few times. Its antigen is currently unknown. This CDR3 comprises 16 residues. Germline V gene lookup returns CDR1 DFQATT and CDR2 SNEGSKA (reference sequence). V was pared by 5 bases and J by 0 bases, with 18 bases between. This specimen belongs to a study of T cells in Graves' hyperthyroidism and ophthalmopathy. General study results and limits: Blood also held most thyroid clonotypes expanded beyond 0.001.

Stable hyperthyroidism: no ophthalmopathy progression over 18 months of follow-up. Those with hyperthyroidism were 18 to 65 years old, newly diagnosed, and ill for under 2 months. Researchers took RNA transcripts and amplified the TCR beta CDR3 regions from them. The TCR CDR3 was amplified in a first-round RT-PCR using the HTBI primer set. TCRdb itself ran the multiplex PCR reads through MiXCR, one entry per CDR3 protein. The table shows 650,000 to 750,000 distinct CDR3 sequences, with 13% to 15% occurring only once. The TCR sequence derives from a woman between 18 and 29 years old with Graves' hyperthyroidism. The sample consisted of blood. The gene calls are TRBV20-1 and TRBJ2-3; no clear D. CDR3 protein: CSALPAVSWSTDTQYF. Written as DNA, the CDR3 is TGCAGTGCTTTACCCGCTGTAAGCTGGAGCACAGATACGCAGTATTTT.